This is a list of T cell receptor beta chains from one sample in a study of T cells in localized non-small cell lung cancer. Libraries were prepared by immunoSEQ multiplex PCR; TCRdb keeps only in-frame clonotypes and omits some of them. The sample yields tens of thousands of clones, about 83% seen once. Sequencing used PBMCs, obtained before any cancer treatment. The receptor source for this set is a man aged 40 to 75 with stage II lung adenocarcinoma. The CDR3 runs from the conserved cysteine through the conserved F or W. D genes are given only for firm matches. Only some rows state a clone size, as once, few, many or a class for expanded clones.

>.|.|TRBV5-5|TRBJ2-5
CASSLAGVAQETQYF
TGTGCCAGCAGCTTGGCAGGGGTAGCCCAAGAGACCCAGTACTTC
>.|.|TRBV27|TRBJ2-2
CASSPSSNTGELFF
TGTGCCAGCAGTCCTAGCTCAAACACCGGGGAGCTGTTTTTT
>few|.|TRBV18|TRBJ2-2
CASSPPRGNTGELFF
TGTGCCAGCTCACCACCGCGGGGAAACACCGGGGAGCTGTTTTTT
>.|TRBD1|TRBV9|TRBJ2-1
CASSGWGQGGEQFF
TGTGCCAGCAGCGGATGGGGACAGGGTGGGGAGCAGTTCTTC
>.|.|TRBV25-1|TRBJ2-7
CASSDFTGKRGEQYF
TGTGCCAGCAGTGATTTTACAGGGAAACGAGGCGAGCAGTACTTC
>.|.|TRBV30|TRBJ2-3
CAWRWGNGDTQYF
TGTGCCTGGAGGTGGGGGAACGGAGATACGCAGTATTTT
>.|TRBD1|TRBV7-9|TRBJ1-5
CASSLGDGPTGVDQPQHF
TGTGCCAGCAGCTTAGGAGACGGTCCGACAGGGGTAGATCAGCCCCAGCATTTT
>.|.|TRBV28|TRBJ2-7
CASSFGREVYEQYF
TGTGCCAGCAGTTTCGGAAGGGAAGTCTACGAGCAGTACTTC
>.|TRBD1|TRBV13|TRBJ2-2
CASSSDRAGTGELFF
TGTGCCAGCAGCTCGGACAGGGCGGGCACCGGGGAGCTGTTTTTT
>.|.|TRBV7-7|TRBJ2-2
CASSLASVPGELFF
TGTGCCAGCAGCTTGGCTTCAGTCCCCGGGGAGCTGTTTTTT
>few|.|TRBV14|TRBJ2-3
CASSPRGTDTQYF
TGTGCCAGCAGCCCACGAGGGACAGATACGCAGTATTTT
>.|.|TRBV19|TRBJ2-2
CASSIPGNTGELFF
TGTGCCAGTAGTATCCCAGGGAACACCGGGGAGCTGTTTTTT
>.|.|TRBV6-1|TRBJ2-1
CASRIGLDNEQFF
TGTGCCAGCAGGATAGGCTTGGACAATGAGCAGTTCTTC
>few|.|TRBV6-6|TRBJ1-1
CASSYSGGSTEAFF
TGTGCCAGCAGTTACTCGGGGGGAAGCACTGAAGCTTTCTTT
>.|.|TRBV7-2|TRBJ1-2
CASSLPTIDYGYTF
TGTGCCAGCAGCTTACCTACTATTGACTATGGCTACACCTTC
>.|.|TRBV7-6|TRBJ2-1
CASSLALALRTYNEQFF
TGTGCCAGCAGCTTAGCGTTGGCTTTGCGGACCTACAATGAGCAGTTCTTC
>.|.|TRBV27|TRBJ1-5
CASSLRMVGNQPQHF
TGTGCCAGCAGTTTAAGGATGGTGGGCAATCAGCCCCAGCATTTT
>.|.|TRBV7-6|TRBJ2-5
CASSFSNQETQYF
TGTGCCAGCAGCTTCTCCAACCAAGAGACCCAGTACTTC
>.|.|TRBV7-2|TRBJ1-3
CASSLSHGAGNTIYF
TGTGCCAGCAGCTTAAGCCACGGGGCCGGAAACACCATATATTTT
>.|TRBD2|TRBV5-1|TRBJ2-1
CASSLTAGAADEQFF
TGCGCCAGCAGCTTGACTGCGGGAGCTGCAGATGAGCAGTTCTTC
>.|.|TRBV28|TRBJ2-1
CASTRSRTTHEQFF
TGTGCCAGCACTAGATCCAGGACTACCCATGAGCAGTTCTTC
>.|TRBD2|TRBV9|TRBJ2-1
CASSPWSGSEGEQFF
TGTGCCAGCAGCCCCTGGAGCGGGAGCGAGGGTGAGCAGTTCTTC
>.|.|TRBV7-2|TRBJ2-1
CASSLAPGSYNEQFF
TGTGCCAGCAGCTTAGCGCCGGGCTCCTACAATGAGCAGTTCTTC
>once|.|TRBV7-9|TRBJ2-3
CASSLGQVFSTDTQYF
TGTGCCAGCAGCTTAGGGCAGGTCTTTAGCACAGATACGCAGTATTTT
>.|.|TRBV5-1|TRBJ2-5
CARGKRGETQYF
TGCGCCAGGGGAAAGAGGGGAGAGACCCAGTACTTC
>.|.|TRBV6-6|TRBJ1-2
CASSAQQNYGYTF
TGTGCCAGCAGTGCCCAACAAAACTATGGCTACACCTTC
>.|.|TRBV9|TRBJ2-7
CASSVAGDRLDNEQYF
TGTGCCAGCAGCGTAGCGGGGGATCGCCTAGACAACGAGCAGTACTTC
>.|.|TRBV11-2|TRBJ2-2
CASSPGADTGELFF
TGTGCCAGCAGCCCAGGGGCCGACACCGGGGAGCTGTTTTTT
>.|TRBD2|TRBV5-1|TRBJ2-1
CASSFRLAGEGNEQFF
TGCGCCAGCAGCTTCCGACTAGCGGGAGAGGGAAATGAGCAGTTCTTC
>.|.|TRBV15|TRBJ2-1
CATSREGLTYNEQFF
TGTGCCACCAGCAGAGAAGGTCTAACCTACAATGAGCAGTTCTTC
>.|.|TRBV9|TRBJ2-5
CASSPGLFPETQYF
TGTGCCAGCAGCCCCGGACTGTTCCCGGAGACCCAGTACTTC
>.|.|TRBV5-1|TRBJ2-7
CASRGRERDEQYF
TGCGCCAGCAGGGGTCGGGAGAGGGACGAGCAGTACTTC
>.|TRBD2|TRBV28|TRBJ2-5
CASSFAGGLGETQYF
TGTGCCAGCAGTTTCGCGGGGGGACTCGGAGAGACCCAGTACTTC
>once|TRBD2|TRBV7-3|TRBJ2-1
CASSSRGTSGNEQFF
TGTGCCAGCAGCTCCCGCGGGACTAGCGGCAATGAGCAGTTCTTC
>.|.|TRBV30|TRBJ2-3
CAWSLVGTQYF
TGTGCCTGGAGTCTAGTGGGTACGCAGTATTTT
>.|.|TRBV5-4|TRBJ2-1
CASSSGTQMNNEQFF
TGTGCCAGCAGCTCCGGGACCCAGATGAACAATGAGCAGTTCTTC
>.|.|TRBV6-5|TRBJ1-2
CASRLGVSNGYTF
TGTGCCAGCAGACTGGGAGTCAGTAATGGCTACACCTTC
>.|.|TRBV7-9|TRBJ2-7
CASSSSGTVSYEQYF
TGTGCCAGCAGCTCGTCCGGGACGGTCTCCTACGAGCAGTACTTC
>.|.|TRBV19|TRBJ1-3
CASSISSGNTIYF
TGTGCCAGTAGTATCAGCTCTGGAAACACCATATATTTT
>few|.|TRBV18|TRBJ2-7
CASSPVSVSAYEQYF
TGTGCCAGCTCACCCGTAAGCGTCAGCGCCTACGAGCAGTACTTC
>.|.|TRBV5-1|TRBJ2-5
CASSLGPETGSETQYF
TGCGCCAGCAGCTTAGGCCCGGAAACAGGGTCGGAGACCCAGTACTTC
>.|.|TRBV19|TRBJ2-1
CASSVRDKYNEQFF
TGTGCCAGTAGTGTTCGGGACAAGTACAATGAGCAGTTCTTC
>.|.|TRBV27|TRBJ1-6
CASSPGPWGSPLHF
TGTGCCAGCAGCCCCGGGCCCTGGGGGTCACCCCTCCACTTT
>.|TRBD2|TRBV11-1|TRBJ2-3
CASSLASSGGQWDTQYF
TGTGCCAGCAGCTTAGCGTCTAGCGGGGGCCAATGGGATACGCAGTATTTT
>.|TRBD1|TRBV7-9|TRBJ2-5
CASSLGLAVRGPETQYF
TGTGCCAGCAGCTTGGGATTAGCGGTCAGGGGGCCGGAGACCCAGTACTTC
>.|TRBD1|TRBV7-9|TRBJ1-2
CASSLRDRGALNYGYTF
TGTGCCAGCAGCTTAAGAGACAGGGGAGCTCTCAACTATGGCTACACCTTC
>once|.|TRBV6-5|TRBJ1-2
CASSEGLQGYGYTF
TGTGCCAGCAGTGAAGGATTGCAGGGGTATGGCTACACCTTC
>.|.|TRBV19|TRBJ2-3
CASSISGRGTQKDTQYF
TGTGCCAGTAGTATATCAGGCCGAGGGACCCAGAAAGATACGCAGTATTTT
>.|.|TRBV30|TRBJ1-4
CASHRATNEKLFF
TGTGCCTCCCACAGGGCAACTAATGAAAAACTGTTTTTT
>.|TRBD1|TRBV9|TRBJ1-1
CASSPLTGGGTEAFF
TGTGCCAGCAGCCCTCTTACAGGGGGAGGCACTGAAGCTTTCTTT
>.|.|TRBV28|TRBJ2-7
CASCLHAYEQYF
TGTGCCAGCTGCCTCCATGCCTACGAGCAGTACTTC
>.|.|TRBV18|TRBJ2-7
CASSPYSGQVSYEQYF
TGTGCCAGCTCACCTTATTCGGGACAAGTTTCCTACGAGCAGTACTTC